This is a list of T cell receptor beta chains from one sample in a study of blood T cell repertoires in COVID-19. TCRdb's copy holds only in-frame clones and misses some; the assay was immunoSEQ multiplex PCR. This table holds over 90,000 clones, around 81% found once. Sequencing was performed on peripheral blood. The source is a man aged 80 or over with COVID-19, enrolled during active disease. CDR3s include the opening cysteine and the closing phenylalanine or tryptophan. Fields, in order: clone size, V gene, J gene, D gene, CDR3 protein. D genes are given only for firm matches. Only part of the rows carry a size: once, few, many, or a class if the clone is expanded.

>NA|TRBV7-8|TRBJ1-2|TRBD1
CASSSNPGQGDSDYGYTF
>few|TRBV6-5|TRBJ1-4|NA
CASSYSQANEKLFF
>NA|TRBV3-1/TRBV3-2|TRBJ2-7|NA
CASSQDLSSYEQYF
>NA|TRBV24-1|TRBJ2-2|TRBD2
CATSAPIAGKAPNTGELFF
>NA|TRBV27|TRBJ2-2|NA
CASRGALNTGELFF
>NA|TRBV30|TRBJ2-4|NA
CAWSGGRGNIQYF
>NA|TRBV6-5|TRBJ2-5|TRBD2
CASSLVGGGQETQYF
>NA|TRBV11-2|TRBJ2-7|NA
CASSLQQGGLVVYEQYF
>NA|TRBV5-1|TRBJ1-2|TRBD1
CASSLAGTGGGYGYTF
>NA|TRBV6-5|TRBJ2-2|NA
CASSRGDGELFF